The 2 T cell receptor beta chains given below trace back to one sample, sequenced in a study of CD8 T cells in Susac syndrome. Random hexamers were used to reverse transcribe roughly 0.5 to 1 ug of RNA. TCRdb ran MiXCR on the immunoSEQ multiplex PCR reads and lists one entry per CDR3 protein. The sample holds some 120,000 distinct CDR3 sequences, over 90% seen once. The sequenced sample consisted of CD8+ T cells from PBMCs. Source of these receptors: a human donor with multiple sclerosis.

The rearrangement links TRBV5-1 to TRBJ2-5; TRBD2 aligns across 7 bases. Trimming cost V 0 bases and J 6 bases; bases outside gene matches: 8. The V gene's germline CDR1 is SGHRS and CDR2 YFSETQ. The CDR3 length is 15 residues. DNA for the CDR3: TGCGCCAGCAGCTTGGCCTGGACTAGAACACAGACCCAGTACTTC. Residues: CASSLAWTRTQTQYF. The full variable domain, with the rest looked up from reference TRBV5-1 and TRBJ2-5, is KAGVTQTPRYLIKTRGQQVTLSCSPISGHRSVSWYQQTPGQGLQFLFEYFSETQRNKGNFPGRFSGRQFSNSRSEMNVSTLELGDSALYLCASSLAWTRTQTQYFGPGTRLLVL.

The V gene is TRBV7-2, the J gene TRBJ2-1; TRBD2 aligns across 12 bases. V was pared by 6 bases and J by 8 bases, with 5 bases of the junction left unmatched. The germline V gene encodes CDR1 SGHTA and CDR2 FQGNSA. The CDR3 extends over 14 amino acids. The CDR3: CASSLAGGPYEQFF. The CDR3, as DNA: TGTGCCAGCAGTCTAGCGGGAGGGCCTTATGAGCAGTTCTTC.